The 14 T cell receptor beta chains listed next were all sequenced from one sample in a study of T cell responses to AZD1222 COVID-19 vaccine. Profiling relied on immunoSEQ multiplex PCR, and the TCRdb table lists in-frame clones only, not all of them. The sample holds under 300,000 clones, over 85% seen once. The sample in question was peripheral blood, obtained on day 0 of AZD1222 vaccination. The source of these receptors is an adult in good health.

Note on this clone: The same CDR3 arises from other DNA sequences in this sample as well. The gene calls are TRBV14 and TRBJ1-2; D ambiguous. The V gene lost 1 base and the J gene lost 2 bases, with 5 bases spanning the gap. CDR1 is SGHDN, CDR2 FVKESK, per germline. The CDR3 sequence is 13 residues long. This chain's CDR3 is CASSQVQNYGYTF. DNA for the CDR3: TGTGCCAGCAGCCAAGTGCAGAACTATGGCTACACCTTC.

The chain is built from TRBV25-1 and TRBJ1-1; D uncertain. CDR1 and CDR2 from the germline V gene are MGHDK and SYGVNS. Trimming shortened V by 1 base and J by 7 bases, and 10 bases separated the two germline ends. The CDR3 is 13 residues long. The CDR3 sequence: CASSELMGYEAFF. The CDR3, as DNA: TGTGCCAGCAGTGAATTAATGGGATATGAAGCTTTCTTT.

The CDR3 region has the DNA TGTGCCAGCAGCCCCCCGGGGGCCGGGGCTTACGAGCAGTACTTC. This gives the protein CASSPPGAGAYEQYF. The rearrangement joins TRBV28 to TRBJ2-7; D is possibly TRBD1 or TRBD2 (6 bases each). In germline, CDR1 is MDHEN, CDR2 SYDVKM. The V end was cut by 6 bases, the J end by 4 bases, with 19 bases between. The CDR3 is 15 amino acids.

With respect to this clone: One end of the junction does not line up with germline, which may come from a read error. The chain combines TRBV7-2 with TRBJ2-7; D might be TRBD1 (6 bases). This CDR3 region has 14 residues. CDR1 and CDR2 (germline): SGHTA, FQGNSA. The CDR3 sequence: CASSLHPDSPPGPF. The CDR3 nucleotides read TGTGCCAGCAGCTTACATCCGGACAGCCCCCCGGGGCCCTTC.

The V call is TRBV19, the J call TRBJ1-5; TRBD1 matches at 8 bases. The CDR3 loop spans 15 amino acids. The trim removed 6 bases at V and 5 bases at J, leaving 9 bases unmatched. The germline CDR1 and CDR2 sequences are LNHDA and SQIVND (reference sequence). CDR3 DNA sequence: TGTGCCAGTAGACGGACAGGGCGGACCGATCAGCCCCAGCATTTT. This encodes CASRRTGRTDQPQHF.

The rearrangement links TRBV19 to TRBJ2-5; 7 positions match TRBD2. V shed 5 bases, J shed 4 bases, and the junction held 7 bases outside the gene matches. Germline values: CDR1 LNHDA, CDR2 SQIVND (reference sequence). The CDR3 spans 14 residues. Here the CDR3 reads CASSPKGGGETQYF. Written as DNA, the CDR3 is TGTGCCAGTAGTCCTAAGGGCGGGGGAGAGACCCAGTACTTC. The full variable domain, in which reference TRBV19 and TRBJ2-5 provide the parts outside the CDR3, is DGGITQSPKYLFRKEGQNVTLSCEQNLNHDAMYWYRQDPGQGLRLIYYSQIVNDFQKGDIAEGYSVSREKKESFPLTVTSAQKNPTAFYLCASSPKGGGETQYFGPGTRLLVL.

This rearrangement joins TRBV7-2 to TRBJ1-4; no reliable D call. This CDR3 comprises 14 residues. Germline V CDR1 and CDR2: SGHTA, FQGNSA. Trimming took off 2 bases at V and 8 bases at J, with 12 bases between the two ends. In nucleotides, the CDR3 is TGTGCCAGCAGCTTACGAGGTCGTAGCGAAAAACTGTTTTTT. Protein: CASSLRGRSEKLFF.

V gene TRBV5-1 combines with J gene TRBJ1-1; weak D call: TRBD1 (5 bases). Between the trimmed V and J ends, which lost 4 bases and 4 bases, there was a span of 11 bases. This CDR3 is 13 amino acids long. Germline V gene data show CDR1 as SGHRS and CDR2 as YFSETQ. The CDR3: CASSPDRGTEAFF. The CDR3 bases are TGCGCCAGCAGCCCCGACAGAGGCACTGAAGCTTTCTTT.

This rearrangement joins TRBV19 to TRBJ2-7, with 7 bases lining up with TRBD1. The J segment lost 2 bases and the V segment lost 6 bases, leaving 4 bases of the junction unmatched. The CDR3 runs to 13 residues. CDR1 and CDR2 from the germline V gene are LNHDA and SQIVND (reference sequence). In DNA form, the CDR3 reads TGTGCCAGTAGCCGGGACAGAGCCTACGAGCAGTACTTC. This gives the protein CASSRDRAYEQYF.

The CDR3 protein is CASSLTGQGQPQHF. In DNA, the CDR3 is TGTGCCAGCAGCCTAACCGGACAGGGCCAGCCCCAGCATTTT. J is TRBJ1-5 and V is TRBV4-2, with TRBD1 matching 8 bases. Looked up from germline, CDR1 is LGHNA and CDR2 is YNFKEQ. This CDR3 has 14 residues. V lost 4 bases, J lost 7 bases, and 6 bases stayed unmatched.

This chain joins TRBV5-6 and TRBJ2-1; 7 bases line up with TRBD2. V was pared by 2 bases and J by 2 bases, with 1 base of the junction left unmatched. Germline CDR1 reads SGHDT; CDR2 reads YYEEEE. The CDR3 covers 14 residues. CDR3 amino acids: CASSFGGAYNEQFF. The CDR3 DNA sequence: TGTGCCAGCAGCTTTGGGGGGGCCTACAATGAGCAGTTCTTC.

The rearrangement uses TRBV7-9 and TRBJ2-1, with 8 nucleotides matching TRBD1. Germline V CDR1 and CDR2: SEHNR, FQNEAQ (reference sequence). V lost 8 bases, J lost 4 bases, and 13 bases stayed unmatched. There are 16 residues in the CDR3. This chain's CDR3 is CASSYKQGALYNEQFF. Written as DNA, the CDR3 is TGTGCCAGCTCCTACAAGCAGGGGGCCTTGTACAATGAGCAGTTCTTC.

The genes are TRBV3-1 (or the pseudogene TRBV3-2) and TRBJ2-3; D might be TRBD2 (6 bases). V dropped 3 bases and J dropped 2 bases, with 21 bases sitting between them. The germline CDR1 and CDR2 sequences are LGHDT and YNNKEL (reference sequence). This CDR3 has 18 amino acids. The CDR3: CASSHGLTLYLNTDTQYF. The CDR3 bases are TGTGCCAGCAGCCACGGACTAACTTTATACTTGAACACAGATACGCAGTATTTT.

CDR3 residues: CASSSGQGTDTQYF. CDR3 nucleotide sequence: TGCGCCAGCAGCTCGGGCCAGGGAACAGATACGCAGTATTTT. V is TRBV5-1 and J is TRBJ2-3; D perhaps matches TRBD1 (5 bases). Trimming cost V 3 bases and J 3 bases, with 11 bases left between them. Germline V CDR1 and CDR2: SGHRS, YFSETQ. The CDR3 is 14 amino acids.